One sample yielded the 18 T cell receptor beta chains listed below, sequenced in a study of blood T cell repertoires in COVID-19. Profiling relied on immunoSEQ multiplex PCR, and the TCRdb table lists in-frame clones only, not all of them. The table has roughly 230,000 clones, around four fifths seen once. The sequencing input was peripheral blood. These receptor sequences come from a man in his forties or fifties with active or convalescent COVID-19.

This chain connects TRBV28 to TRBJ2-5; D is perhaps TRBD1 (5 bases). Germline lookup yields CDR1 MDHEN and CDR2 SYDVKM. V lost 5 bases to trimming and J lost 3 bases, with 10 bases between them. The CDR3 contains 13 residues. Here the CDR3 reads CASSPAGKETQYF. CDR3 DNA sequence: TGTGCCAGCAGTCCCGCAGGGAAAGAGACCCAGTACTTC.

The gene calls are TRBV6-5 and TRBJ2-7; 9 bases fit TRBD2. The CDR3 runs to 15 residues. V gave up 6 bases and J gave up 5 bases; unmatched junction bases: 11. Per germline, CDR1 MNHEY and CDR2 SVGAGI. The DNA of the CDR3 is TGTGCCAGCAGGAAGCTAGCGGGATCCACCCACGAGCAGTACTTC. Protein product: CASRKLAGSTHEQYF.

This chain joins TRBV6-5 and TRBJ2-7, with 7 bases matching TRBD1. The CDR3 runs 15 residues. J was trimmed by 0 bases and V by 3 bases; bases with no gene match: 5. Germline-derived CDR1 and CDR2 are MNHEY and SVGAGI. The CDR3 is CASSYTGASSYEQYF. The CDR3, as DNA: TGTGCCAGCAGTTATACAGGGGCAAGCTCCTACGAGCAGTACTTC.

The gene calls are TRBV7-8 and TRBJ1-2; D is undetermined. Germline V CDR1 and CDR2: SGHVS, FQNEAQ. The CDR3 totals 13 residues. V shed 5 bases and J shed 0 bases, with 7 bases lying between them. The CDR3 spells CASSLSSNYGYTF. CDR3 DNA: TGTGCCAGCAGCCTTTCTTCTAACTATGGCTACACCTTC.

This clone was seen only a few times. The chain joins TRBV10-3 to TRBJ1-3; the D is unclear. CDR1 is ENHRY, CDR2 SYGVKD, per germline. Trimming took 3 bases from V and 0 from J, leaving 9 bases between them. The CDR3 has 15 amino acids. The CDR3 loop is CAISEGRSSGNTIYF. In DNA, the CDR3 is TGTGCCATCAGTGAAGGGAGGAGCTCTGGAAACACCATATATTTT.

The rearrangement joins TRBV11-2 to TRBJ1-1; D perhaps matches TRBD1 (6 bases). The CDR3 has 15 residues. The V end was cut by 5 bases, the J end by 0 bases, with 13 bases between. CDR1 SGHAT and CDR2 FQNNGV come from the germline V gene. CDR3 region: CASSQGGNMNTEAFF. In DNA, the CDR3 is TGTGCCAGCAGCCAAGGGGGTAACATGAACACTGAAGCTTTCTTT.

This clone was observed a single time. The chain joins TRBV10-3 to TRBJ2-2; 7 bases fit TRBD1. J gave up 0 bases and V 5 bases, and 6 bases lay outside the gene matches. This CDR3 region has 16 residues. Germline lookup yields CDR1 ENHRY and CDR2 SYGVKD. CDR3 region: CAISSAQGSNTGELFF. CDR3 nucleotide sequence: TGTGCCATCAGTTCCGCACAGGGGTCGAACACCGGGGAGCTGTTTTTT.

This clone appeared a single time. Written as DNA, the CDR3 is TGTGCCAGCAGTTACGGTCGAGGGAACTATGGCTACACCTTC. Translation gives CASSYGRGNYGYTF. The V gene is TRBV6-2 or TRBV6-3, the J gene TRBJ1-2; D uncertain. Trimming shortened V by 2 bases and J by 2 bases, and 9 bases separated the two germline ends. Germline V gives CDR1 MNHEY, CDR2 SVGEGT. This CDR3 spans 14 amino acids.

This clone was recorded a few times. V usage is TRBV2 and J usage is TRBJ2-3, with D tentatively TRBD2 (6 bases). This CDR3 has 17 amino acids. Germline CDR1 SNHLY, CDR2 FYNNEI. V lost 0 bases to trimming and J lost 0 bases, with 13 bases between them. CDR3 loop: CASSEAWRAASTDTQYF. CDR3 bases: TGTGCCAGCAGTGAAGCGTGGAGGGCAGCTAGCACAGATACGCAGTATTTT.

The CDR3 DNA follows: TGTGCCTCCAGCCCGCGGCGTGTCGATGAGCAGTTCTTC. It is translated as CASSPRRVDEQFF. The gene calls are TRBV21-1 and TRBJ2-1; TRBD2 is the table's D call, not checked against the DNA. TRBV21-1 is reported as a pseudogene. The CDR3 length is 13 residues.

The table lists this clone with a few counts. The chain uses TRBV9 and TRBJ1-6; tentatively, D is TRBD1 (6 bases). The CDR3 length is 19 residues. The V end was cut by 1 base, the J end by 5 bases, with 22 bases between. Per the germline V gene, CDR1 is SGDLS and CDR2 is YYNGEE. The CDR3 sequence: CASSVSIQGIPFHNSPLHF. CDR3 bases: TGTGCCAGCAGCGTATCCATTCAGGGGATCCCCTTTCATAATTCACCCCTCCACTTT.

The CDR3 loop reads CAWSGGQGREKLFF. CDR3 nucleotides: TGTGCCTGGAGTGGGGGACAGGGACGCGAAAAACTGTTTTTT. The chain is built from TRBV30 and TRBJ1-4; 9 bases fit TRBD1. The CDR3 is made up of 14 amino acids. Germline V gives CDR1 GTSNPN, CDR2 SVGIG (reference sequence). V lost 1 base, J lost 8 bases, and 5 bases stayed unmatched.

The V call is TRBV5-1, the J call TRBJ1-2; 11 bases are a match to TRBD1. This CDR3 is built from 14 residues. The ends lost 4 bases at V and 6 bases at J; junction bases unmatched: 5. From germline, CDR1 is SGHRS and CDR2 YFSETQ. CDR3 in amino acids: CASSEGQGVDGYTF. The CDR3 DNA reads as TGCGCCAGCAGCGAGGGACAGGGGGTGGATGGCTACACCTTC.

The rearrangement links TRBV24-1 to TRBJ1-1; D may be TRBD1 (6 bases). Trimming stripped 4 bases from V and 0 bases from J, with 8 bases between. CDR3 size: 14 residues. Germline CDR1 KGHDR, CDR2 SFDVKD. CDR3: CATSEGTMNTEAFF. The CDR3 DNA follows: TGTGCCACCAGTGAAGGGACAATGAACACTGAAGCTTTCTTT.

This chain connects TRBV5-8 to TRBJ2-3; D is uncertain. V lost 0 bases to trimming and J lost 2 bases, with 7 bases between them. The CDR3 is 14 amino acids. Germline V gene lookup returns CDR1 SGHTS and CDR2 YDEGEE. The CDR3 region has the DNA TGTGCCAGCAGCTTGGCGCAGGACACAGATACGCAGTATTTT. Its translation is CASSLAQDTDTQYF.

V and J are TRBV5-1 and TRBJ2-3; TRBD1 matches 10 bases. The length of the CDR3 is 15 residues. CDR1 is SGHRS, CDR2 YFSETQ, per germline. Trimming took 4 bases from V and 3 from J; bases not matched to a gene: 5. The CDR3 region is CASSPDRGVTDTQYF. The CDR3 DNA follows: TGCGCCAGCAGCCCGGACAGGGGGGTTACAGATACGCAGTATTTT.

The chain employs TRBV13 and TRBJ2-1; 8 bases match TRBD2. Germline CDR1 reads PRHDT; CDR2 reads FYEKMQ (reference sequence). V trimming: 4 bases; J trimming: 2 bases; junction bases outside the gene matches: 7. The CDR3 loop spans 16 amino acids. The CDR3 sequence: CASSSNSGNPYNEQFF. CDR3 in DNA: TGTGCCAGCAGCTCAAATAGCGGGAATCCCTACAATGAGCAGTTCTTC.

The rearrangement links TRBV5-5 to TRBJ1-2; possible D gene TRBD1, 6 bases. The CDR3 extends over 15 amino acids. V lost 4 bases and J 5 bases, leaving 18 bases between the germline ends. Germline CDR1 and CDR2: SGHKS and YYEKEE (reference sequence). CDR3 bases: TGTGCCAGCAGCCCCGGGGGGCAGGACCTGTATGGCTACACCTTC. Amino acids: CASSPGGQDLYGYTF.